This T cell receptor beta chain was retrieved from a study of response to subunit inactivated influenza vaccine. V gave up 6 bases and J gave up 4 bases; unmatched junction bases: 9. Germline CDR1 is MNHNS and CDR2 is SASEGT. The CDR3 sequence is 15 residues long. This clonotype turned up a few times. The antigen remains unidentified. Notes on the study in general: With each seasonal influenza vaccination, the authors suggested, few new T cells are recruited.

TCRdb reprocessed the RT-PCR reads via MiXCR and lists one record per CDR3 protein. The sample contains around 850,000 distinct CDR3 sequences, 18% of which appear only once. The chain links TRBV6-1 to TRBJ1-2; TRBD1 matches 9 bases. Sequences were derived from PBMCs from blood, sampled more than 4 days after vaccination. The clonotype was recovered from a man aged 45-65 years who received an inactivated influenza vaccine. CDR3 region: CASSTRQGGLYGYTF. The CDR3 nucleotides read TGTGCCAGCAGCACCAGACAGGGGGGCCTCTATGGCTACACCTTC.